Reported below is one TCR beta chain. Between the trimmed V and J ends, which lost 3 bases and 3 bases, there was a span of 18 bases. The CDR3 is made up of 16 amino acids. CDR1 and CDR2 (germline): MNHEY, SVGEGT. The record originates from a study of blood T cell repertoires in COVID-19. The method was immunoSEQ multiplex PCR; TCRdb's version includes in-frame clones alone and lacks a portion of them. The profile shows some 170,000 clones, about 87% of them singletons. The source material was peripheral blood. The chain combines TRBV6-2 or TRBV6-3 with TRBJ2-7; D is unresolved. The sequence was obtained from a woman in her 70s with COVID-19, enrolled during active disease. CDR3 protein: CASSYSPGLPNYEQYF. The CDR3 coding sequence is TGTGCCAGCAGTTATTCCCCCGGTCTTCCCAACTACGAGCAGTACTTC.